The sequence of this T cell receptor beta chain was determined in a study of blood T cell repertoires in COVID-19. Study-level information: The United States, Italy and Spain supplied acute and convalescent COVID-19 samples.

Germline assignment: CDR1 SGHRS and CDR2 YFSETQ. This CDR3 is 15 amino acids long. The ends were cut back, 4 bases at V and 2 bases at J, with 14 bases in the middle. Clones were read by immunoSEQ multiplex PCR, and TCRdb kept only the in-frame ones, dropping some. The table shows 180,000 or so clones, with about 89% occurring only once. V usage is TRBV5-1 and J usage is TRBJ2-3, with D tentatively TRBD2 (6 bases). This receptor was identified in a man in his forties or fifties with acute or convalescent COVID-19. Sequencing was carried out using peripheral blood. The CDR3 sequence is CASSRVAVDTDTQYF. CDR3 DNA sequence: TGCGCCAGCAGCCGAGTAGCGGTTGACACAGATACGCAGTATTTT. The whole variable domain, remainder taken from reference TRBV5-1 and TRBJ2-3, is KAGVTQTPRYLIKTRGQQVTLSCSPISGHRSVSWYQQTPGQGLQFLFEYFSETQRNKGNFPGRFSGRQFSNSRSEMNVSTLELGDSALYLCASSRVAVDTDTQYFGPGTRLTVL.